The 20 T cell receptor beta chains below come from one sample, sequenced in a study of blood T cell repertoires in COVID-19. Some clones are missing from TCRdb's copy, which holds only in-frame ones; the method was immunoSEQ multiplex PCR. Altogether under 95,000 clones are present, less than 90% being singletons, with the ten largest covering approximately 17%. Sample: peripheral blood. The source is a man at least 80 years old in a cohort sampled during active COVID-19.

The chain employs TRBV7-2 and TRBJ1-5; D might be TRBD1 (6 bases). V gave up 3 bases and J gave up 5 bases, with 11 bases separating them. There are 14 residues in the CDR3. CDR1 and CDR2 (germline): SGHTA, FQGNSA. The CDR3 here is CASSLDSNHQPQHF. DNA for the CDR3: TGTGCCAGCAGCTTGGACAGTAACCATCAGCCCCAGCATTTT.

The chain carries TRBV14 and TRBJ2-5; D possibly corresponds to TRBD1 (6 bases). The CDR3 runs to 21 residues. With 1 base removed from V and 2 bases from J, the gap between germline ends came to 29 bases. Germline CDR1 reads SGHDN; CDR2 reads FVKESK. Here the CDR3 reads CASSQGSLGAAPRQNQETQYF. CDR3 coding DNA: TGTGCCAGCAGCCAAGGATCGCTGGGGGCGGCTCCTCGGCAGAATCAAGAGACCCAGTACTTC.

This clone was picked up one time. Other DNA sequences in the same sample also yield this CDR3. V is TRBV6-6 and J is TRBJ1-1; D is possibly TRBD1 (5 bases). The CDR3 runs to 14 residues. Trimming shortened V by 2 bases and J by 2 bases, and 9 bases separated the two germline ends. Per germline, CDR1 MNHNY and CDR2 SVGAGI (reference sequence). The CDR3: CASSYLTGNTEAFF. In DNA, the CDR3 is TGTGCCAGCAGTTACCTCACAGGAAACACTGAAGCTTTCTTT.

This chain connects TRBV6-2 or TRBV6-3 to TRBJ2-1; possible D gene TRBD1, 5 bases. Germline V CDR1 and CDR2: MNHEY, SVGEGT. The CDR3 covers 17 residues. Trimming cost V 0 bases and J 3 bases, with 15 bases left between them. The CDR3 is CASSYSTGPDSYNEQFF. The CDR3 coding sequence is TGTGCCAGCAGTTACTCCACCGGGCCCGACAGCTACAATGAGCAGTTCTTC.

The V call is TRBV10-2, the J call TRBJ1-5; D uncertain. The ends were cut back, 4 bases at V and 0 bases at J, with 13 bases in the middle. The CDR3 has 16 amino acids. The germline gives CDR1 WSHSY, CDR2 SAAADI. The DNA for the CDR3 is TGCGCCAGCAGTGTGGGCAACAGAGTTAGCAATCAGCCCCAGCATTTT. Translated, it gives CASSVGNRVSNQPQHF.

This clone was seen only a few times. The chain joins TRBV7-9 to TRBJ2-7, with D hard to call. CDR3 size: 13 residues. CDR1 and CDR2 from the germline V gene are SEHNR and FQNEAQ (reference sequence). Trimming left V 3 bases short and J 2 bases short, with 8 bases between. CDR3 nucleotides: TGTGCCAGCAGCTTGACACCTCCCTACGAGCAGTACTTC. Translated: CASSLTPPYEQYF. The full variable domain, its missing parts supplied by reference TRBV7-9 and TRBJ2-7, is DTGVSQNPRHKITKRGQNVTFRCDPISEHNRLYWYRQTLGQGPEFLTYFQNEAQLEKSRLLSDRFSAERPKGSFSTLEIQRTEQGDSAMYLCASSLTPPYEQYFGPGTRLTVT.

V and J are TRBV5-1 and TRBJ1-3, with 8 bases lining up with TRBD1. This CDR3 has 14 residues. The V gene end was trimmed by 3 bases and the J gene end by 6 bases; junction bases not matched to a gene: 5. The V gene's germline CDR1 is SGHRS and CDR2 YFSETQ. The CDR3 is CASSSSGGENTIYF. CDR3 DNA: TGCGCCAGCAGCTCCTCAGGGGGCGAAAACACCATATATTTT. The whole variable domain, filled in from reference TRBV5-1 and TRBJ1-3, reads KAGVTQTPRYLIKTRGQQVTLSCSPISGHRSVSWYQQTPGQGLQFLFEYFSETQRNKGNFPGRFSGRQFSNSRSEMNVSTLELGDSALYLCASSSSGGENTIYFGEGSWLTVV.

V and J are TRBV10-3 and TRBJ1-2, with 9 bases matching TRBD1. The germline V gene encodes CDR1 ENHRY and CDR2 SYGVKD. The CDR3 is made up of 16 amino acids. With V trimmed by 3 bases and J by 3 bases, 8 bases remained unmatched. The CDR3 spells CAISDLTGGDHYGYTF. The CDR3, as DNA: TGTGCCATCAGTGACCTTACAGGGGGCGACCACTATGGCTACACCTTC.

The rearrangement links TRBV3-1 (or the pseudogene TRBV3-2) to TRBJ1-1; D not certain. The CDR3 covers 14 residues. CDR1 and CDR2 from the germline V gene are LGHDT and YNNKEL (reference sequence). Trimming left V 1 base short and J 1 base short, with 7 bases between. CDR3 bases: TGTGCCAGCAGCCAAGGGTCCGGGAACACTGAAGCTTTCTTT. It codes for CASSQGSGNTEAFF.

The V gene is TRBV29-1, the J gene TRBJ1-1; D uncertain. CDR3 length: 10 amino acids. The V end was cut by 6 bases, the J end by 2 bases, with 4 bases between. Germline CDR1 is SQVTM and CDR2 is ANQGSEA. The CDR3 is CSVLNTEAFF. The CDR3 region has the DNA TGCAGCGTCCTAAACACTGAAGCTTTCTTT.

This clone is a singleton in its sample. The V gene is TRBV10-3, the J gene TRBJ1-3; D gene ambiguous. V lost 2 bases to trimming and J lost 4 bases, with 12 bases between them. CDR3 size: 15 residues. The germline gives CDR1 ENHRY, CDR2 SYGVKD. CDR3 sequence reads: CAISEPRSIGNTIYF. For the CDR3, the DNA is TGTGCCATCAGTGAGCCCCGGTCGATCGGAAACACCATATATTTT.

This clone was seen a handful of times. The V and J genes are TRBV6-5 and TRBJ1-5; D might be TRBD1 (5 bases). Germline CDR1 reads MNHEY; CDR2 reads SVGAGI. The CDR3 loop spans 12 amino acids. V was clipped by 5 bases and J by 4 bases, with 6 bases between them. This CDR3 reads CASSQGNQPQHF. The CDR3 nucleotides read TGTGCCAGCAGTCAGGGTAATCAGCCCCAGCATTTT.

This chain connects TRBV27 to TRBJ1-5; D ambiguous. Germline V gene data show CDR1 as MNHEY and CDR2 as SMNVEV (reference sequence). This CDR3 comprises 15 residues. V was cut by 4 bases and J by 0 bases, with 10 bases left in between. The CDR3 loop reads CASSSVSYSNQPQHF. CDR3 coding DNA: TGTGCCAGCAGTTCTGTCAGTTATAGCAATCAGCCCCAGCATTTT.

V is TRBV18 and J is TRBJ2-3; TRBD2 matches at 9 bases. The CDR3 loop spans 14 amino acids. The junction had 0 bases not matched to a gene; V was cut back by 4 bases and J by 1 base. Germline values: CDR1 KGHSH, CDR2 LQKENI. CDR3 sequence (DNA): TGTGCCAGCTCACTAGCGGGGGGCACAGATACGCAGTATTTT. Its translation: CASSLAGGTDTQYF.

The CDR3: CVRQGMCSYEQYV. The CDR3 bases are TGTGTCAGACAGGGGATGTGTAGCTACGAGCAGTACGTC. The chain combines TRBV9 with TRBJ2-7; 8 bases map to TRBD1. The CDR3 loop spans 13 amino acids. The germline V gene has CDR1 SGDLS and CDR2 YYNGEE.

The chain has TRBV3-1 (or the pseudogene TRBV3-2) and TRBJ1-2; TRBD1 matches at 8 bases. The CDR3 has 16 amino acids. V shed 0 bases, J shed 4 bases, and the junction held 7 bases outside the gene matches. CDR1 and CDR2 from the germline V gene are LGHDT and YNNKEL (reference sequence). The CDR3 here is CASSQDRGRRSYGYTF. CDR3 coding DNA: TGTGCCAGCAGCCAAGACAGGGGGCGAAGGAGCTATGGCTACACCTTC.

The rearrangement links TRBV18 to TRBJ2-3; weak D call: TRBD2 (6 bases). Trimming took 3 bases from V and 2 from J, leaving 18 bases between them. This CDR3 comprises 17 residues. CDR1 is KGHSH, CDR2 LQKENI, per germline. CDR3 amino acids: CASSPSSGGAYTDTQYF. In nucleotides, the CDR3 is TGTGCCAGCTCACCGAGTTCCGGGGGAGCCTACACAGATACGCAGTATTTT.

The chain combines TRBV3-1 (or the pseudogene TRBV3-2) with TRBJ1-4, with a tentative D call TRBD1 (5 bases). V was cut by 0 bases and J by 8 bases, with 7 bases left in between. The germline V gene has CDR1 LGHDT and CDR2 YNNKEL (reference sequence). This CDR3 comprises 13 residues. CDR3 nucleotide sequence: TGTGCCAGCAGCCAAGAAAGGGGAGAAAAACTGTTTTTT. This codes for CASSQERGEKLFF.

DNA for the CDR3: TGTGCCAGCTCGGAGTTGGGTGGAAACACCATATATTTT. Amino acids: CASSELGGNTIYF. This rearrangement joins TRBV3-1 (or the pseudogene TRBV3-2) to TRBJ1-3; D unclear. Germline CDR1 and CDR2: LGHDT and YNNKEL (reference sequence). The V and J ends lost 8 bases and 3 bases respectively, with 11 bases between them. This CDR3 region has 13 residues.

The chain employs TRBV6-1 and TRBJ1-2, with unresolved D. The CDR3 runs to 15 residues. Germline V gene data show CDR1 as MNHNS and CDR2 as SASEGT. Trimming cost V 3 bases and J 6 bases, with 17 bases left between them. The CDR3 region is CASSDVRGGSNGYTF. Written as DNA, the CDR3 is TGTGCCAGCAGTGATGTTCGCGGAGGATCTAATGGCTACACCTTC.